The rows below give T cell receptor beta chains drawn from one sample of a study of graft-versus-host responses after intestinal transplantation. These receptors have no known antigen. Some clones are missing from TCRdb's copy, which holds only in-frame ones; the method was immunoSEQ multiplex PCR. The sample holds 84,000 or so clones, 80% to 95% seen once. The sequenced sample was unstimulated CD4+ T cells sorted from spleen or lymph node cells, obtained before intestinal transplant. These receptors all come from a human donor who received an intestinal transplant. The CDR3 runs from the conserved cysteine through the conserved F or W. The order of the fields is D gene, V gene, clone size, CDR3 length, J gene, CDR3 DNA, CDR3 protein. The D gene is left open where the match is weak. Some rows mark clone size as missing; the rest say once, few, many or name a class of expanded clone.

D gene: NA; V gene: TRBV7-9; clone size: NA; CDR3 length: 13; J gene: TRBJ2-7; CDR3 DNA: TGTGCCAGCAGCATGAGAGGGATTTCCGAGCAGTACTTC; CDR3 protein: CASSMRGISEQYF
D gene: TRBD1; V gene: TRBV28; clone size: NA; CDR3 length: 15; J gene: TRBJ1-4; CDR3 DNA: TGTGCCAGCAGTTTACGGCAGGGGGGAAATGAAAAACTGTTTTTT; CDR3 protein: CASSLRQGGNEKLFF
D gene: NA; V gene: TRBV7-9; clone size: NA; CDR3 length: 17; J gene: TRBJ1-1; CDR3 DNA: TGTGCCAGCACCTTGGCGACAATCGCCCTGGGGAACACTGAAGCTTTCTTT; CDR3 protein: CASTLATIALGNTEAFF
D gene: NA; V gene: TRBV19; clone size: NA; CDR3 length: 14; J gene: TRBJ1-1; CDR3 DNA: TGTGCCAGTAGTATACGTGTCAGAAAAGAAGAAGCTTTCTTT; CDR3 protein: CASSIRVRKEEAFF
D gene: TRBD2; V gene: TRBV7-6; clone size: once; CDR3 length: 17; J gene: TRBJ2-3; CDR3 DNA: TGTGCCAGCAGCTTAGTGGCTAGCGAGAACCGCGGGGGTACGCAGTATTTT; CDR3 protein: CASSLVASENRGGTQYF
D gene: NA; V gene: TRBV19; clone size: NA; CDR3 length: 17; J gene: TRBJ1-3; CDR3 DNA: TGTGCCAGTAGTCCTTACAGGGTCTCCTCTCCTGGAAACACCATATATTTT; CDR3 protein: CASSPYRVSSPGNTIYF
D gene: NA; V gene: TRBV11-2; clone size: NA; CDR3 length: 15; J gene: TRBJ2-3; CDR3 DNA: TGTGCCAGCAGCTTAGAATGGTATAGCACAGATACGCAGTATTTT; CDR3 protein: CASSLEWYSTDTQYF
D gene: NA; V gene: TRBV5-1; clone size: NA; CDR3 length: 17; J gene: TRBJ2-1; CDR3 DNA: TGCGCCAGCAGCTCTCTTTGGGAGACAAAGAACCCCCTAGAGCAGTTCTTC; CDR3 protein: CASSSLWETKNPLEQFF
D gene: TRBD2; V gene: TRBV7-2; clone size: NA; CDR3 length: 17; J gene: TRBJ2-7; CDR3 DNA: TGTGCCAGCAGCTTAGTAGGGTCTAGCGGGAGGTGGTACGAGCAGTACTTC; CDR3 protein: CASSLVGSSGRWYEQYF
D gene: NA; V gene: TRBV7-8; clone size: NA; CDR3 length: 15; J gene: TRBJ2-3; CDR3 DNA: TGTGCCAGCAGCTTGACGCGGGTTAGCACAGATACGCAGTATTTT; CDR3 protein: CASSLTRVSTDTQYF
D gene: NA; V gene: TRBV7-6; clone size: NA; CDR3 length: 13; J gene: TRBJ2-7; CDR3 DNA: TGTGCCAGCAGCCCCCGACGAAGCTACGAGCAGTACTTC; CDR3 protein: CASSPRRSYEQYF
D gene: NA; V gene: TRBV30; clone size: NA; CDR3 length: 13; J gene: TRBJ1-5; CDR3 DNA: TGTGCCTGGTGTGGGGGTAGCAATCAGCCCCAGCATTTT; CDR3 protein: CAWCGGSNQPQHF
D gene: NA; V gene: TRBV18; clone size: NA; CDR3 length: 11; J gene: TRBJ2-1; CDR3 DNA: TGTGCCAGCTCACGTTACGATGAGCAGTTCTTC; CDR3 protein: CASSRYDEQFF
D gene: NA; V gene: TRBV7-9; clone size: NA; CDR3 length: 14; J gene: TRBJ2-1; CDR3 DNA: TGTGCCAGCAGCTTAGGGATCTCCTACAATGAGCAGTTCTTC; CDR3 protein: CASSLGISYNEQFF
D gene: NA; V gene: TRBV5-1; clone size: NA; CDR3 length: 16; J gene: TRBJ2-3; CDR3 DNA: TGCGCCAGCACCGAATCCCCCAGCGGAAACACAGATACGCAGTATTTT; CDR3 protein: CASTESPSGNTDTQYF
D gene: TRBD2; V gene: TRBV27; clone size: once; CDR3 length: 15; J gene: TRBJ2-1; CDR3 DNA: TGTGCCAGCAGTTCCCCCGGGACTAGCGTTGAAGAGCAGTTCTTC; CDR3 protein: CASSSPGTSVEEQFF
D gene: TRBD2; V gene: TRBV5-1; clone size: NA; CDR3 length: 16; J gene: TRBJ2-7; CDR3 DNA: TGCGCCAGCAGCCCGGGACTAGCGGGAGGATTGAGGGAGCAGTACTTC; CDR3 protein: CASSPGLAGGLREQYF
D gene: NA; V gene: TRBV5-1; clone size: NA; CDR3 length: 11; J gene: TRBJ2-7; CDR3 DNA: TGCGCCAGCAGCTTTAGAGACGAGCAGTACTTC; CDR3 protein: CASSFRDEQYF
D gene: NA; V gene: TRBV11-3; clone size: once; CDR3 length: 13; J gene: TRBJ1-1; CDR3 DNA: TGTGCCAGCAGCTTAGTGGAGCAAAGTGAAGCTTTCTTT; CDR3 protein: CASSLVEQSEAFF
D gene: NA; V gene: TRBV7-3; clone size: NA; CDR3 length: 16; J gene: TRBJ2-1; CDR3 DNA: TGTGCCAGCAGCTTATTGCCCGGGAGCTCCTACAATGAGCAGTTCTTC; CDR3 protein: CASSLLPGSSYNEQFF
D gene: TRBD1; V gene: TRBV6-5; clone size: once; CDR3 length: 15; J gene: TRBJ1-1; CDR3 DNA: TGTGCCAGCAGCCGCTTCCGGGACAGAGGCACTGAAGCTTTCTTT; CDR3 protein: CASSRFRDRGTEAFF
D gene: TRBD1; V gene: TRBV11-2; clone size: NA; CDR3 length: 16; J gene: TRBJ2-6; CDR3 DNA: TGTGCCAGCAGCTTGCTCGGACAGGCCGGGGCCAACGTCCTGACTTTC; CDR3 protein: CASSLLGQAGANVLTF
D gene: TRBD1; V gene: TRBV19; clone size: few; CDR3 length: 13; J gene: TRBJ2-4; CDR3 DNA: TGTGCCAGTATTGGACAGGGGGCAGGCATTCAGTACTTC; CDR3 protein: CASIGQGAGIQYF
D gene: NA; V gene: TRBV5-5; clone size: NA; CDR3 length: 13; J gene: TRBJ2-7; CDR3 DNA: TGTGCCAGCAGCTTTGCAGGGGACTACGAGCAGTACTTC; CDR3 protein: CASSFAGDYEQYF
D gene: NA; V gene: TRBV10-3; clone size: NA; CDR3 length: 13; J gene: TRBJ2-7; CDR3 DNA: TGTGCCATCGGGGCCTTCGGTACCTACGAGCAGTACTTC; CDR3 protein: CAIGAFGTYEQYF
D gene: NA; V gene: TRBV6-1; clone size: NA; CDR3 length: 12; J gene: TRBJ1-1; CDR3 DNA: TGTGCCAGCACGTTGTTACGGGACGAAGCTTTCTTT; CDR3 protein: CASTLLRDEAFF
D gene: NA; V gene: TRBV14; clone size: few; CDR3 length: 13; J gene: TRBJ1-1; CDR3 DNA: TGTGCCAGCAGCCAGGCGTTGAACACTGAAGCTTTCTTT; CDR3 protein: CASSQALNTEAFF
D gene: NA; V gene: TRBV6-1; clone size: NA; CDR3 length: 16; J gene: TRBJ1-4; CDR3 DNA: TGTGCCAGCAGTGAACGGAGGGCTGCAACTAATGAAAAACTGTTTTTT; CDR3 protein: CASSERRAATNEKLFF
D gene: TRBD1; V gene: TRBV5-8; clone size: NA; CDR3 length: 13; J gene: TRBJ1-5; CDR3 DNA: TGTGCCAGCAGCGGACAGGGGGCTCAGCCCCAGCATTTT; CDR3 protein: CASSGQGAQPQHF
D gene: NA; V gene: TRBV11-1; clone size: NA; CDR3 length: 12; J gene: TRBJ1-1; CDR3 DNA: TGTGCCAGCAGGGGCCACCGAACGGAAGCTTTCTTT; CDR3 protein: CASRGHRTEAFF
D gene: TRBD2; V gene: TRBV6-5; clone size: NA; CDR3 length: 16; J gene: TRBJ2-1; CDR3 DNA: TGTGCCAGCAGTTTCCCGACTAGCGGGAGAACTAATGAGCAGTTCTTC; CDR3 protein: CASSFPTSGRTNEQFF
D gene: TRBD2; V gene: TRBV4-1; clone size: NA; CDR3 length: 18; J gene: TRBJ2-7; CDR3 DNA: TGCGCCAGCAGCCAATACCGGGGGGGAGGGCCGGAACGATACGAGCAGTACTTC; CDR3 protein: CASSQYRGGGPERYEQYF
D gene: NA; V gene: TRBV19; clone size: NA; CDR3 length: 14; J gene: TRBJ1-1; CDR3 DNA: TGTGCCAGTAGTATCCGGACAGAGAACACTGAAGCTTTCTTT; CDR3 protein: CASSIRTENTEAFF
D gene: TRBD2; V gene: TRBV4-1; clone size: NA; CDR3 length: 15; J gene: TRBJ2-7; CDR3 DNA: TGCGCCAGCAGCCAAGGACTAGCGGGAGTCTACGAGCAGTACTTC; CDR3 protein: CASSQGLAGVYEQYF
D gene: TRBD1; V gene: TRBV4-1; clone size: NA; CDR3 length: 18; J gene: TRBJ2-5; CDR3 DNA: TGCGCCAGCAGCCAAGATCTTTATCCCTTGACAGGGACGGAGACCCAGTACTTC; CDR3 protein: CASSQDLYPLTGTETQYF